This TCR beta chain was recovered during a study of blood T cell repertoires in COVID-19. As for the study in general: PBMCs, B-cell-depleted T cells, or T cells provided the cDNA or gDNA that made up the material.

The ends were cut back, 9 bases at V and 0 bases at J, with 15 bases in the middle. Germline lookup yields CDR1 LNHDA and CDR2 SQIVND (reference sequence). CDR3 size: 15 residues. Per the original methods: Reference gene primer amplification gave nucleated cell count estimates. The protocol was immunoSEQ multiplex PCR, while the TCRdb copy is restricted to in-frame clones and leaves out a portion. V and J calls and clone size are as listed in that table; D and trimming were resolved from the DNA. The sample carries approximately 89,000 clones, approximately 78% recorded once. This chain uses TRBV19 with TRBJ1-5; unclear D gene. The TCR sequence derives from a human donor in a cohort sampled during active COVID-19. Specimen: peripheral blood. CDR3 nucleotide sequence: TGTGCCAGCCAGGCGTTGGCAGTTAGCAATCAGCCCCAGCATTTT. It specifies CASQALAVSNQPQHF.